These T cell receptor beta chains were read from a single sample in a study of T cells after yellow fever vaccination. A single record per CDR3 protein comes from TCRdb applying MiXCR to the 5' RACE reads. The data contain about 580,000 distinct CDR3 sequences, around a sixth of them singletons. The sample consisted of PBMCs, taken 4 to 6 days after the first yellow fever vaccination. All receptors come from a man younger than 35 who received the YFV17D yellow fever vaccine. The conserved cysteine and the conserved F or W are not part of the CDR3 here.

j_call v_call cdr3_aa
TRBJ2-7 TRBV7-9 ASSLDYEQY
TRBJ2-7 TRBV10-3 AISETAVYEQY
TRBJ2-3 TRBV6-1 ASSGADTARFDTQY
TRBJ1-2 TRBV18 ASSLPGALGYT
TRBJ1-6 TRBV6-2/TRBV6-3 ASSSRAEYNSPLH
TRBJ2-5 TRBV9 ASSARTGETQY
TRBJ2-3 TRBV29-1 SGYKRADTQY
TRBJ2-4 TRBV5-1 ASSVLGGNIQY
TRBJ2-1 TRBV24-1 ATSDINWEQF
TRBJ1-1 TRBV6-2/TRBV6-3 ASTGTGPSEAF
TRBJ2-1 TRBV6-2/TRBV6-3 ASSYLQNNEQF
TRBJ2-6 TRBV12-3/TRBV12-4 ASSLRQGPSGANVLT
TRBJ1-1 TRBV21-1 ASSKARHRNTEAF
TRBJ2-7 TRBV29-1 SVATGAEQY
TRBJ1-1 TRBV18 ASSVTVNTEAF
TRBJ1-3 TRBV4-2 ASSQWQGLNPSGNTIY
TRBJ1-1 TRBV7-9 ASSRRVDTEAF
TRBJ1-2 TRBV7-9 ASSLDGGLGYGYT
TRBJ2-3 TRBV4-3 ASSQERVSSTDTQY
TRBJ2-7 TRBV5-6 ASSLPQGPYEQY
TRBJ1-5 TRBV6-1 ASSTTSFSVGNQPQH
TRBJ2-7 TRBV20-1 SASHSRRSEQY
TRBJ1-6 TRBV5-4 ASSLVVNSPLH
TRBJ2-5 TRBV7-9 ASSPPFRGGNQETQY
TRBJ2-1 TRBV14 ASSPMTGAEYNEQF